This entry is about one TCR beta chain. This entry comes from a study of T cell responses to AZD1222 COVID-19 vaccine. Germline CDR1 is LNHDA and CDR2 is SQIVND (reference sequence). This CDR3 region has 16 residues. V was pared by 6 bases and J by 4 bases, with 9 bases of the junction left unmatched. Here immunoSEQ multiplex PCR was the method, and the copy in TCRdb shows in-frame clones only, minus some. The sample consists of around 100,000 clones, about 90% of them appearing once. The chain uses TRBV19 and TRBJ1-5, with TRBD1 matching 10 bases. Here the sequenced sample was peripheral blood, taken on day 0 of MenACWY control vaccination. The source of this sequence is an adult in good health. This chain's CDR3 is CASSPIDRGRNQPQHF. Written as DNA, the CDR3 is TGTGCCAGTAGCCCAATTGACAGGGGGCGGAATCAGCCCCAGCATTTT.